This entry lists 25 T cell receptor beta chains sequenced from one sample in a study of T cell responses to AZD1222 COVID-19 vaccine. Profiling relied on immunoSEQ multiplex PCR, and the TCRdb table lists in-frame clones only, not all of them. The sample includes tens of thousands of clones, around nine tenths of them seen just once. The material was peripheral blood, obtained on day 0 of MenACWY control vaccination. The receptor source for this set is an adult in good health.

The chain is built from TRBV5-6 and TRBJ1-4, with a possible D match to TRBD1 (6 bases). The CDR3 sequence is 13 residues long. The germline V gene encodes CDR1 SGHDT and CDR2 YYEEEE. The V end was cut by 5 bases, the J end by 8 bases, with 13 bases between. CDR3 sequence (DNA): TGTGCCAGCAGAGGACAGTTGGACGAAAAACTGTTTTTT. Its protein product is CASRGQLDEKLFF.

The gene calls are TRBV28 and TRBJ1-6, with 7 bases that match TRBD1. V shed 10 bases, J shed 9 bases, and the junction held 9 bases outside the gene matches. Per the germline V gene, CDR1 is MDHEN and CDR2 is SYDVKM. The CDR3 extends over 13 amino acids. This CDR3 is CAINRDSLSPLHF. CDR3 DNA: TGTGCCATCAACCGGGACAGCCTTTCACCCCTCCACTTT.

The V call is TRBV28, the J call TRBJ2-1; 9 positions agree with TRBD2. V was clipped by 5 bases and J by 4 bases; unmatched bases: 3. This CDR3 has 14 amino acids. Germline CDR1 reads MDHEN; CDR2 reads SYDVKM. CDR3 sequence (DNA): TGTGCCAGCAGTGAGCGGGGGGCTTACAATGAGCAGTTCTTC. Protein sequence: CASSERGAYNEQFF.

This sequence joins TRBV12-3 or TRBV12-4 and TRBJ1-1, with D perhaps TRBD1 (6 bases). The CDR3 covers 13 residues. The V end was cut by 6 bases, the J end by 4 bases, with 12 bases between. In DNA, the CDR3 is TGTGCCAGCAGCCAGGGGCCGGGCACTGAAGCTTTCTTT. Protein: CASSQGPGTEAFF.

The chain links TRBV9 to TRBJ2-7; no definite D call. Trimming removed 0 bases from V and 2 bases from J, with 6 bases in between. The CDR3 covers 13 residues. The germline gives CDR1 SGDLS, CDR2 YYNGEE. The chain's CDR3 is CASSVDSTYEQYF. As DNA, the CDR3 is TGTGCCAGCAGCGTAGACAGCACCTACGAGCAGTACTTC.

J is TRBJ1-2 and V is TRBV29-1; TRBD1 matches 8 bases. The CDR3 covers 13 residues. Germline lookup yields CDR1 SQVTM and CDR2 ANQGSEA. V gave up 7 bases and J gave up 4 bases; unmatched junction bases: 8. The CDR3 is CSAPTGEVYGYTF. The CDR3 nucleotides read TGCAGCGCCCCGACAGGGGAAGTCTATGGCTACACCTTC.

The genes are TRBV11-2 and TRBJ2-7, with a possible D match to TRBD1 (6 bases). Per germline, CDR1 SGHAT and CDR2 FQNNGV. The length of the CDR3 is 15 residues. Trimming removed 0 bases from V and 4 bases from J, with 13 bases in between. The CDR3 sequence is CASSLEAARGYEQYF. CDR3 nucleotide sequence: TGTGCCAGCAGCTTAGAGGCGGCCAGGGGATACGAGCAGTACTTC.

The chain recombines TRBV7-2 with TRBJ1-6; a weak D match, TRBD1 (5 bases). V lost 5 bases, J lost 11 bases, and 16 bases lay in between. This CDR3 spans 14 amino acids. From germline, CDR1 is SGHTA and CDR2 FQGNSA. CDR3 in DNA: TGTGCCAGCAGCCCGAACAGGCCCCCCGCACCCCTCCACTTT. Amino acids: CASSPNRPPAPLHF.

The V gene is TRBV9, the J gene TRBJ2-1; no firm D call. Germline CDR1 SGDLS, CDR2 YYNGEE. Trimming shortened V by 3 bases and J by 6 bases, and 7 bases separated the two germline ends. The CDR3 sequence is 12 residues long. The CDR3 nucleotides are TGTGCCAGCAGCGGCAGTTTCAATGAGCAGTTCTTC. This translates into CASSGSFNEQFF.

The CDR3 sequence is CASSPKPGQGINEQFF. For the CDR3, the DNA is TGTGCCAGCAGTCCAAAGCCGGGACAGGGGATCAATGAGCAGTTCTTC. The chain recombines TRBV27 with TRBJ2-1, with 10 nucleotides matching TRBD1. Germline CDR1 MNHEY, CDR2 SMNVEV (reference sequence). V trimming: 5 bases; J trimming: 6 bases; junction bases outside the gene matches: 10. CDR3 length equals 16 residues.

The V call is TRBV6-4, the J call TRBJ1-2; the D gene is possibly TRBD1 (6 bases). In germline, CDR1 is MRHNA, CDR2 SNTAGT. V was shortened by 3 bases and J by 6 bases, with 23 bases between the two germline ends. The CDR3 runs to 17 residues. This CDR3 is CASSEKSLGEGGDGYTF. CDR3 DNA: TGTGCCAGCAGTGAAAAAAGCCTTGGAGAGGGGGGCGATGGCTACACCTTC.

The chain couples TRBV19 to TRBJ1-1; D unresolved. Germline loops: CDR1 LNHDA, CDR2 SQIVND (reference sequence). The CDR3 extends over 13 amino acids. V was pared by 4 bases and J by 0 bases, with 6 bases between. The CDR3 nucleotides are TGTGCCAGTAGTAGGCAGGTGAACACTGAAGCTTTCTTT. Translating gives CASSRQVNTEAFF.

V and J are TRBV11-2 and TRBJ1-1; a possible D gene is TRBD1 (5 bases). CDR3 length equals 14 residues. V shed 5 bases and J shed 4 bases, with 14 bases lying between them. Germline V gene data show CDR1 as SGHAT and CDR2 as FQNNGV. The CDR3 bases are TGTGCCAGCAGCCTTCAGGAGAGGGGCACTGAAGCTTTCTTT. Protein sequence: CASSLQERGTEAFF.

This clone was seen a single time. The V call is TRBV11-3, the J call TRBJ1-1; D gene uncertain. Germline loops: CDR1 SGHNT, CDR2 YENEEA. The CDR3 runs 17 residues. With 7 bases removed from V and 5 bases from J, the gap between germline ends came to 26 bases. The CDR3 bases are TGTGCCAGCACCTCCAACCGGCACAGTCGGAGGAGGACTGAAGCTTTCTTT. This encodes CASTSNRHSRRRTEAFF.

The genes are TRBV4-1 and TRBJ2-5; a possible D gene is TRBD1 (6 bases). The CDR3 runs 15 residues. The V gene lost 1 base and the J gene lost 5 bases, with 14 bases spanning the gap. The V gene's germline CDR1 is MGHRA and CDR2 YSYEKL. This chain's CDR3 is CASSQGDILAETQYF. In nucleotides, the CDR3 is TGCGCCAGCAGCCAAGGGGACATTTTAGCGGAGACCCAGTACTTC.

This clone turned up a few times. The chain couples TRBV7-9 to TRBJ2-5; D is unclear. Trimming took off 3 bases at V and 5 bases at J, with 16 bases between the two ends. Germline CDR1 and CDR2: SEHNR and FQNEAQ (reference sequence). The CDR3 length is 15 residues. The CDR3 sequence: CASSLGRVKSETQYF. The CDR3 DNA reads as TGTGCCAGCAGCTTGGGTCGCGTCAAGTCGGAGACCCAGTACTTC.

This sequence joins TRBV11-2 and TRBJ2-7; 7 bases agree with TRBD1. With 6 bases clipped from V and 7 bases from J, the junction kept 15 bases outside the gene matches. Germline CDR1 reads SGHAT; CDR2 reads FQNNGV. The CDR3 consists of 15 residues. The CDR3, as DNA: TGTGCCAGCAGTCACATACAGGGGTCTTGGGGGGAGCAGTACTTC. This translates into CASSHIQGSWGEQYF.

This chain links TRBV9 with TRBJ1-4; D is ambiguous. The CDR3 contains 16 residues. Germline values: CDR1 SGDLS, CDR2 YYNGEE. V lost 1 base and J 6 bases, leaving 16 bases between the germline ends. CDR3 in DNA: TGTGCCAGCAGCGTATCAGGTCTTACATCCCATGAAAAACTGTTTTTT. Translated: CASSVSGLTSHEKLFF.

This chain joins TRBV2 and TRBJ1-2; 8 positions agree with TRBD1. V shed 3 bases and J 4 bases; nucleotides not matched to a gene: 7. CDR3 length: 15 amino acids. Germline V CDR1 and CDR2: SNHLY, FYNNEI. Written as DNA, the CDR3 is TGTGCCAGCAGTGAGCTCCAGGGGGCGATCTATGGCTACACCTTC. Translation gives CASSELQGAIYGYTF.

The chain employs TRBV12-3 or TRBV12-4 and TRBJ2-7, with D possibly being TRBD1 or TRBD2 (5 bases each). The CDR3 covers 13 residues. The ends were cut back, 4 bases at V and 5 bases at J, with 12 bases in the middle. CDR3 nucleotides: TGTGCCAGCAGTTCGGGACCTGGGAACGAGCAGTACTTC. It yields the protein CASSSGPGNEQYF.

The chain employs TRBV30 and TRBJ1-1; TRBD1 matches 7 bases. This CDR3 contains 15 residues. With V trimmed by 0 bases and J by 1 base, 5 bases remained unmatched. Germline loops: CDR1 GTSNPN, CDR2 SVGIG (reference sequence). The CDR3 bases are TGTGCCTGGAGTGTACGGGGGACAGCGAACACTGAAGCTTTCTTT. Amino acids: CAWSVRGTANTEAFF.

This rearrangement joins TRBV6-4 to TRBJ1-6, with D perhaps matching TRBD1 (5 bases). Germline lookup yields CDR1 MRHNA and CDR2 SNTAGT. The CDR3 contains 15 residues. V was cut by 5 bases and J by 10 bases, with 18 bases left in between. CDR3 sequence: CASSREGRESSPLHF. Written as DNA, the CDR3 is TGTGCCAGCAGTCGGGAGGGGCGAGAAAGCTCACCCCTCCACTTT.

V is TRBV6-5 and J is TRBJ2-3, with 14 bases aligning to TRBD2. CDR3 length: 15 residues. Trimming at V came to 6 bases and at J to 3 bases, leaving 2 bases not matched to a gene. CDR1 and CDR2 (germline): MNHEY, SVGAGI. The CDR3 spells CASRGLAGVTDTQYF. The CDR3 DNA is TGTGCCAGCAGGGGACTAGCGGGGGTTACAGATACGCAGTATTTT.

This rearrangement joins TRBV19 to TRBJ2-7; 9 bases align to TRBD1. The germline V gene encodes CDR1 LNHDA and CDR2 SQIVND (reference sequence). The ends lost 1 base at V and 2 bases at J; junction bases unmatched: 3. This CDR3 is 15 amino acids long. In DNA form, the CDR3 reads TGTGCCAGTAGTATAGGGACAGGGGAGCCCTACGAGCAGTACTTC. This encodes CASSIGTGEPYEQYF.

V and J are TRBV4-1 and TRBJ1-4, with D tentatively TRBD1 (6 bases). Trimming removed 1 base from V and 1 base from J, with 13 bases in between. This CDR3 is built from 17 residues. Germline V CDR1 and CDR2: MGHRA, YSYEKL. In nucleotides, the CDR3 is TGCGCCAGCAGCCAAGCTACGGGGGGCGGAACTAATGAAAAACTGTTTTTT. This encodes CASSQATGGGTNEKLFF.